This T cell receptor (beta chain) was captured in a study of molecular identifiers for immune sequencing clone quantification. V lost 4 bases to trimming and J lost 6 bases; unmatched junction nucleotides: 7. The CDR3 totals 14 residues. Germline CDR1 SEHNR, CDR2 FQNEAQ (reference sequence). This clonotype was found a few times. The authors built bulk TCR libraries by previously described methods with listed TCR primers. TCRdb re-analysed the PCR reads in MiXCR, keeping a single row per CDR3 protein. The sample holds a few hundred thousand distinct CDR3 sequences, roughly a quarter seen once. The source of this sequence is a human donor in good health. Some libraries in this study had Jurkat cell RNA spiked in. The sequenced sample consisted of naive CD8+ T cells from blood, with Jurkat cell RNA spiked in. Described subset: FACS-sorted CD8+CD4-CCR7+CD45RA+ naive T cells. The genes are TRBV7-9 and TRBJ2-7; 9 nucleotides line up with TRBD2. In DNA form, the CDR3 reads TGTGCCAGCAGCTCCCCCGGACTAGCGAGCGAGCAGTACTTC. It specifies CASSSPGLASEQYF.